This T cell receptor beta chain was obtained from a study of cytotoxic CD8 clonotypes in ibrutinib-treated CLL. This clone was picked up a small number of times. Its target is not known. Frozen PBMC stocks contributed 2 to 2.5 micrograms of genomic DNA to the TCR beta libraries. Profiling relied on immunoSEQ multiplex PCR, and the TCRdb table lists in-frame clones only, not all of them. Of approximately 15,000 clones listed, about 61% are singletons. Notes on the study in general: Baseline-level clonality went beyond age-matched healthy donors and moved in step with circulating CD8+ T-cell counts. Contraction or stability on treatment was seen for public clonotypes, which were uncommon. Clonality went up at ibrutinib response and then declined back toward baseline at progression.

With 2 bases removed from V and 0 bases from J, the gap between germline ends came to 7 bases. The CDR3 has 14 residues. Germline CDR1 reads KGHSH; CDR2 reads LQKENI. This specimen was PBMCs, taken before ibrutinib treatment. This sequence was found in a human donor with chronic lymphocytic leukemia. The chain carries TRBV18 and TRBJ1-1, with D hard to call. CDR3 sequence: CASSPGVVNTEAFF. In nucleotides, the CDR3 is TGTGCCAGCTCACCAGGGGTTGTGAACACTGAAGCTTTCTTT.